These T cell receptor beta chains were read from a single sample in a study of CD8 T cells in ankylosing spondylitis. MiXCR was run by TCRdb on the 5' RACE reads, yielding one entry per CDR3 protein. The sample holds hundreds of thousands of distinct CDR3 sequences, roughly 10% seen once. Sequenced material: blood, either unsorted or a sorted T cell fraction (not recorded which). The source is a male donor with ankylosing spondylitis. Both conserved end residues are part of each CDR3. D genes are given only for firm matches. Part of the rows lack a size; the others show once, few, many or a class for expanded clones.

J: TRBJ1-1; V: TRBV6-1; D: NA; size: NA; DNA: TGTGCCAGCAGGACCCTTACCAAGAGGACTGAAGCTTTCTTT; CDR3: CASRTLTKRTEAFF
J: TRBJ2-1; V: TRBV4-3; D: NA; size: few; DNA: TGCGCCAGCAGCCAGGGCGGGGTAGTTGGATTCGAGCAGTTCTTC; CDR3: CASSQGGVVGFEQFF
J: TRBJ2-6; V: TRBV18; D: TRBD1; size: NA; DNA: TGTGCCAGCTCACCCACCCTTGGACAGGTCTCTGGGGCCAACGTCCTGACTTTC; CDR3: CASSPTLGQVSGANVLTF
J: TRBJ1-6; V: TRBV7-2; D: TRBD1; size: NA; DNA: TGTGCCAGCAGCTTCCAGGGGGATTATTCACCCCTCCACTTT; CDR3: CASSFQGDYSPLHF
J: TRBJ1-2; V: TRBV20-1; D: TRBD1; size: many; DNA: TGCAGTGCTACCAAACAGGGGGCAGAGGGCTACACCTTC; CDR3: CSATKQGAEGYTF
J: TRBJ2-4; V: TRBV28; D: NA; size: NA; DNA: TGTGCCAGCAGTACGCGCGCAAAACAGGACTTC; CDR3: CASSTRAKQDF
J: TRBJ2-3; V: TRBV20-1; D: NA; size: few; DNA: TGCAGCCAGCGGCGGGTGAGCACAGATACGCAGTATTTT; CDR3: CSQRRVSTDTQYF
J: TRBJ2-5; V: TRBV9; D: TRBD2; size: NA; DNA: TGTGCCAGCAGCGTAGGTAGCGGGAGGTCCCAAGAGACCCAGTACTTC; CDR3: CASSVGSGRSQETQYF
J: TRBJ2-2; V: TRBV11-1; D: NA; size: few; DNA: TGTGCCAGCAGCGACCTTGTCAGGGCAGGGTTCAACACCGGGGAGCTGTTTTTT; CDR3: CASSDLVRAGFNTGELFF
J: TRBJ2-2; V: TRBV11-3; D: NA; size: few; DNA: TGTGCCAGCAGCTTAACCGGGACGGTCGCGAAGAGGGAGCTGTTTTTT; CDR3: CASSLTGTVAKRELFF
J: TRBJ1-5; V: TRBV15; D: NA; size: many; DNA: TGTGCCACCAGCAGACCTGGAGGTCAGCCCCAGCATTTT; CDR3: CATSRPGGQPQHF
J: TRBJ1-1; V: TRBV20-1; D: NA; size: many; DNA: TGCAGTGCTAGTGTCAGTTTGAACACTGAAGCTTTCTTT; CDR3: CSASVSLNTEAFF
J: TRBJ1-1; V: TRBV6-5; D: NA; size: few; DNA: TGTGCCAGCAGTTACTCCCCTGATAACACTGAAGCTTTCTTT; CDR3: CASSYSPDNTEAFF
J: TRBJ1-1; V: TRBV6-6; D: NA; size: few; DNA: TGTGCCAGCCGCTGGGGGACTGAAGCTTTCTTT; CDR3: CASRWGTEAFF
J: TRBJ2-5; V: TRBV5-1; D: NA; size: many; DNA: TGCGCCAGCAGCTTGGAGGGGACCCAGTACTTC; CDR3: CASSLEGTQYF
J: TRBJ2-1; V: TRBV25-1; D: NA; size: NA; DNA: TGTGCCAGCAGTGCGCCTCGGGGGCTGTACAATGAGCAGTTCTTC; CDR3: CASSAPRGLYNEQFF
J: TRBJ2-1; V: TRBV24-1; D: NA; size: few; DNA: TGTGCCACCAGTGATTTGATGGGGGAGCAGTTCTTC; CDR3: CATSDLMGEQFF
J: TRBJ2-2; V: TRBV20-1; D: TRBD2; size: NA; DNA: TGCAGTGCTAGGGGACTAGCGGCCGGGGAGCTGTTTTTT; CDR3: CSARGLAAGELFF
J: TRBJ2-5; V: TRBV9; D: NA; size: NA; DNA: TGTGCCAGCAGCGTAGCTGTGGAGGGAGGAGGACAAGAGACCCAGTACTTC; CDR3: CASSVAVEGGGQETQYF
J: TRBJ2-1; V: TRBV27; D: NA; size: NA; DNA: TGTGCCAGCAGTTTATCGATGGTCCAACTCAATGAGCAGTTCTTC; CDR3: CASSLSMVQLNEQFF
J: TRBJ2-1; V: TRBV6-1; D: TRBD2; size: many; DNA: TGTGCCAGCACCACAGGGATTGGGGTAGCGGGGGCCAATGAGCAGTTCTTC; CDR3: CASTTGIGVAGANEQFF
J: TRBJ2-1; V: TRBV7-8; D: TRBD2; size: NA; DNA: TGTGCCAGCAGCCCAGTGTGGCGGGGGGTTGGTGAGCAGTTCTTC; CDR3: CASSPVWRGVGEQFF
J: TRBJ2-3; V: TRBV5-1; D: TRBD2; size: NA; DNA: TGCGCCAGCAGCGGTATAGCGGGGGGCCTGGGGAGGTCAGATACGCAGTATTTT; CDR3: CASSGIAGGLGRSDTQYF
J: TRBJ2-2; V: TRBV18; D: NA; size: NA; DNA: TGTGCCAGCTCACCAAGTCAACCCAGCACCGGGGAGCTGTTTTTT; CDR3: CASSPSQPSTGELFF
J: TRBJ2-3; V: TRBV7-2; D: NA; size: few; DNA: TGTGCCAGCAGCCCCCGACTAGTCTCTAGCACAGATACGCAGTATTTT; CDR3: CASSPRLVSSTDTQYF
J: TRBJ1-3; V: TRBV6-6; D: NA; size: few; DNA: TGTGCCAGCAGGCCCGCAGGGCTTTACACCATATATTTT; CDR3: CASRPAGLYTIYF
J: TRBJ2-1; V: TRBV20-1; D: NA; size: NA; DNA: TGCAGTGCTTTTGGAACGGGGCTGAAATCTGTCAATGAGCAGTTCTTC; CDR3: CSAFGTGLKSVNEQFF
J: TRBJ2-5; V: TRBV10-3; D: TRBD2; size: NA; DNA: TGTGCCACGGGGGGGACTAGCGGGAGTATGGAGACCCAGTACTTC; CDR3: CATGGTSGSMETQYF
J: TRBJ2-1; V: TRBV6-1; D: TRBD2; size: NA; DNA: TGTGCCAGCAGCCCCCGGGCGGGAGTGTCCAATGAGCAGTTCTTC; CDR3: CASSPRAGVSNEQFF
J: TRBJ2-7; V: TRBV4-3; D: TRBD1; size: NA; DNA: TGCGCCAGCAGCCAAAATTTAAGGGGGCGCGTTCCTTCAAACGAGCAGTACTTC; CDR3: CASSQNLRGRVPSNEQYF
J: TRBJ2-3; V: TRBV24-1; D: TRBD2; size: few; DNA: TGTGCCACCAGTGACCGATGGACTAGCGGGAGCACAGATACGCAGTATTTT; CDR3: CATSDRWTSGSTDTQYF
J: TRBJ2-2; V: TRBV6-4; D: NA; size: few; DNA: TGTGCCAGCAGTGTGTTTAGTGTCTCTAACACCGGGGAGCTGTTTTTT; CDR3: CASSVFSVSNTGELFF
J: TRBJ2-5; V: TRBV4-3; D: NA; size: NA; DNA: TGCGCCAGCAGCCACGACACGCGCCAAGAGACCCAGTACTTC; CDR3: CASSHDTRQETQYF
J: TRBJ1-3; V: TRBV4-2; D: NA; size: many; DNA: TGTGCCAGCAGCCAGAGAGACGTTAGCTCTGGAAACACCATATATTTT; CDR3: CASSQRDVSSGNTIYF
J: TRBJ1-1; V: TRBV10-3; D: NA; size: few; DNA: TGTGCCATCAGTTTGACAGTTAACACTGAAGCTTTCTTT; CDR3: CAISLTVNTEAFF
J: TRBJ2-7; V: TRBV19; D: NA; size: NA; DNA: TGTGCCAGTAGTATCGCGGAGAGTCGGCAGTACTTC; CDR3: CASSIAESRQYF
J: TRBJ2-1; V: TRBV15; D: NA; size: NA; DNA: TGTGCCACCAGCAGAGATAAGGACAAACGTGAGCAGTTCTTC; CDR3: CATSRDKDKREQFF
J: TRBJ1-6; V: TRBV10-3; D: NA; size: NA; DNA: TGTGCCATCAGTGAAACACTTGGGGCCTATAATTCACCCCTCCACTTT; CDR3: CAISETLGAYNSPLHF
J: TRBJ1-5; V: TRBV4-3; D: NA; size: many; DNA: TGCGCCAGCAGCCAAGATTTCAGTGGTCAGCCCCAGCATTTT; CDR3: CASSQDFSGQPQHF
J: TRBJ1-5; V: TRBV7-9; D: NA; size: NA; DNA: TGTGCCAGCAGCACAGTAAGCAATCAGCCCCAGCATTTT; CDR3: CASSTVSNQPQHF
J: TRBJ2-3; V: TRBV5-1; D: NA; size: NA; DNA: TGCGCCAGCAGCTCGAAAGGGACAGATACGCAGTATTTT; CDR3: CASSSKGTDTQYF